This T cell receptor (beta chain) was recorded in a study of vaccination effects on CD4 cells after COVID-19. Trimming removed 0 bases at V and 9 bases at J, with 12 bases between. The germline gives CDR1 SEHNR, CDR2 FQNEAQ (reference sequence). The CDR3 has 14 amino acids. Note on this clone: The antigen remains unidentified.

Investigators separated out CD4+ T cells once around 10 days of culture had passed. The participants, recipients of two vaccine doses, got either BNT162b2 or mRNA-1273. Sequencing used immunoSEQ multiplex PCR; TCRdb keeps in-frame clones, though not all of them. The sample lists 42,000 or so clones, over 60% occurring once. The receptor's source is a human donor who received a COVID-19 vaccine. The input for sequencing was CD4+ T cells from PBMCs cultured without peptide, taken after COVID-19 vaccination. The V gene is TRBV7-9, the J gene TRBJ2-1; D is undetermined. CDR3 residues: CASSLALDLGEQFF. The CDR3, as DNA: TGTGCCAGCAGCTTAGCGTTGGACCTCGGTGAGCAGTTCTTC.